These 27 T cell receptor beta chains originate from one sample sequenced in a study of T cells expressing NK-cell markers. TCRdb reworked the 5' RACE reads into one entry per CDR3 protein, no DNA. The table gives almost 450,000 distinct CDR3 sequences; the top ten clones make up about 7.3% of it. Sequenced material: blood T cells: a sorted CD56 or NKG2C T cell subset, CD4+ or CD8+ T cells, or bulk PBMC T cells (not recorded which). The receptors were gathered from a woman between 18 and 69 years old in good health.

The gene calls are TRBV18 and TRBJ2-6; no DNA is available, so the TRBD1 call from TCRdb remains unchecked. Germline V CDR1 and CDR2: KGHSH, LQKENI. The CDR3 loop spans 18 amino acids. The CDR3 loop reads CASSRSDRTSSGANVLTF.

This rearrangement joins TRBV18 to TRBJ1-1. The length of the CDR3 is 12 residues. The germline V gene has CDR1 KGHSH and CDR2 LQKENI. CDR3 loop: CASSQVRSEAFF.

V and J are TRBV7-2 and TRBJ2-3; there is no DNA to check the TCRdb D call of TRBD2. Germline CDR1 and CDR2: SGHTA and FQGNSA. CDR3 size: 15 residues. CDR3 loop: CASTLRGYIMDTQYF.

CDR3 residues: CATNPNRDYNEQFF. This rearrangement joins TRBV6-1 to TRBJ2-1; TCRdb's D gene call, TRBD1, goes unchecked for lack of DNA. Germline CDR1 and CDR2: MNHNS and SASEGT. This CDR3 is 14 amino acids long.

The chain couples TRBV20-1 to TRBJ2-1; as DNA is missing, the TRBD2 call by TCRdb cannot be tested. Germline CDR1 is DFQATT and CDR2 is SNEGSKA (reference sequence). CDR3 size: 11 residues. CDR3 in amino acids: CSALGRNEQFF.

This CDR3 is CASRGPHTGELFF. The chain employs TRBV5-1 and TRBJ2-2; TCRdb's D call of TRBD2 is untestable without DNA. Per the germline V gene, CDR1 is SGHRS and CDR2 is YFSETQ. This CDR3 spans 13 amino acids.

The rearrangement uses TRBV29-1 and TRBJ2-2; TCRdb lists TRBD1, though no DNA is available to test this call. Looked up from germline, CDR1 is SQVTM and CDR2 is ANQGSEA. This CDR3 comprises 13 residues. CDR3: CSVAEGMSGELFF.

This chain connects TRBV6-2 or TRBV6-3 to TRBJ2-1; TCRdb's D call of TRBD2 is untestable without DNA. This CDR3 has 14 amino acids. Per the germline V gene, CDR1 is MNHEY and CDR2 is SVGEGT. The CDR3 spells CASRGLALYNEQFF.

The V and J genes are TRBV20-1 and TRBJ2-5; checking the TCRdb D call of TRBD2 is not possible without DNA. This CDR3 is 17 amino acids long. CDR1 is DFQATT, CDR2 SNEGSKA, per germline (reference sequence). The CDR3 is CSARGLSSASGEETQYF.

The chain has TRBV6-5 and TRBJ1-3; TCRdb indicates TRBD1, and absent DNA this call remains unverified. Germline CDR1 reads MNHEY; CDR2 reads SVGAGI. The CDR3 is made up of 18 amino acids. CDR3: CASSYSSRVEGSGNTIYF.

This chain uses TRBV20-1 with TRBJ1-5; the TCRdb D gene call, TRBD1, has no DNA to confirm it. The CDR3 spans 14 residues. Per the germline V gene, CDR1 is DFQATT and CDR2 is SNEGSKA (reference sequence). Here the CDR3 reads CSARDKRTNQPQHF.

CDR3: CASSSPRDGRTSDSYEQYF. The chain links TRBV6-2 or TRBV6-3 to TRBJ2-7; TCRdb picks TRBD2, but there is no DNA to check that call. Germline-derived CDR1 and CDR2 are MNHEY and SVGEGT. CDR3 length equals 19 residues.

This rearrangement joins TRBV6-2 or TRBV6-3 to TRBJ1-5; TCRdb's assignment of TRBD1 cannot be checked, as there is no DNA. Germline CDR1 MNHEY, CDR2 SVGEGT. The CDR3 is 15 amino acids. CDR3 sequence: CASSYDGASNQPQHF.

This chain joins TRBV5-6 and TRBJ2-7. Germline V CDR1 and CDR2: SGHDT, YYEEEE. The CDR3 totals 17 residues. The CDR3 spells CASSLVGPASTSYEQYF.

The chain recombines TRBV5-5 with TRBJ2-3; TCRdb selects TRBD1, and the lack of DNA leaves this call unchecked. In germline, CDR1 is SGHKS, CDR2 YYEKEE (reference sequence). The CDR3 consists of 16 residues. The CDR3 is CASSTDGVLDTDTQYF.

V gene TRBV2 combines with J gene TRBJ1-5. CDR1 is SNHLY and CDR2 is FYNNEI in the germline V gene. CDR3 length: 13 amino acids. CDR3 amino acids: CASRKGTDQPQHF.

The rearrangement uses TRBV25-1 and TRBJ1-2; no DNA is available, so the TRBD1 call from TCRdb remains unchecked. CDR1 and CDR2 (germline): MGHDK, SYGVNS. The CDR3 runs 13 residues. Here the CDR3 reads CASRGDSLTDYTF.

The J gene is TRBJ1-6, the V gene TRBV3-1. In germline, CDR1 is LGHDT, CDR2 YNNKEL (reference sequence). The CDR3 is 14 amino acids. The CDR3 here is CASSPPTGGSPLHF.

The rearrangement uses TRBV2 and TRBJ1-2; TCRdb lists TRBD1, though no DNA is available to test this call. This CDR3 has 12 amino acids. The germline gives CDR1 SNHLY, CDR2 FYNNEI. CDR3 loop: CASLRDGYGYTF.

The CDR3 here is CASSQDRVQGVSYEQYF. This rearrangement joins TRBV4-2 to TRBJ2-7; as DNA is missing, the TRBD1 call by TCRdb cannot be tested. The CDR3 runs to 17 residues. Per germline, CDR1 LGHNA and CDR2 YNFKEQ.

This chain joins TRBV6-1 and TRBJ1-2; there is no DNA to check the TCRdb D call of TRBD1. The CDR3 runs to 17 residues. CDR1 MNHNS and CDR2 SASEGT come from the germline V gene. CDR3 residues: CASSPAGPGGLWDGYTF.

The rearrangement joins TRBV20-1 to TRBJ1-2. The CDR3 is 12 residues long. Germline V gene sequence: CDR1 DFQATT, CDR2 SNEGSKA (reference sequence). CDR3 sequence reads: CSADHRQYGYTF.

The chain combines TRBV2 with TRBJ1-4; the TCRdb D gene call, TRBD1, has no DNA to confirm it. Germline V gene sequence: CDR1 SNHLY, CDR2 FYNNEI. This CDR3 has 15 amino acids. The CDR3 spells CASRGQGLPNEKLFF.

The chain recombines TRBV6-4 with TRBJ2-1; TCRdb names TRBD2, which stays unverified in the absence of DNA. Germline V gives CDR1 MRHNA, CDR2 SNTAGT. The length of the CDR3 is 15 residues. CDR3 in amino acids: CASSASSGAYNEQFF.

The chain combines TRBV7-8 with TRBJ1-5. The CDR3 loop spans 17 amino acids. Germline CDR1 and CDR2: SGHVS and FQNEAQ. CDR3 sequence reads: CASSLALSPMGDQPQHF.

The chain employs TRBV20-1 and TRBJ1-5. The CDR3 spans 12 residues. Looked up from germline, CDR1 is DFQATT and CDR2 is SNEGSKA (reference sequence). This CDR3 reads CSAVWGNQPQHF.

The chain couples TRBV29-1 to TRBJ2-3; lacking DNA, the TRBD1 call made by TCRdb goes unchecked. CDR3 length: 17 residues. CDR1 is SQVTM and CDR2 is ANQGSEA in the germline V gene. CDR3 sequence reads: CSVLAFQGQGGTDTQYF.